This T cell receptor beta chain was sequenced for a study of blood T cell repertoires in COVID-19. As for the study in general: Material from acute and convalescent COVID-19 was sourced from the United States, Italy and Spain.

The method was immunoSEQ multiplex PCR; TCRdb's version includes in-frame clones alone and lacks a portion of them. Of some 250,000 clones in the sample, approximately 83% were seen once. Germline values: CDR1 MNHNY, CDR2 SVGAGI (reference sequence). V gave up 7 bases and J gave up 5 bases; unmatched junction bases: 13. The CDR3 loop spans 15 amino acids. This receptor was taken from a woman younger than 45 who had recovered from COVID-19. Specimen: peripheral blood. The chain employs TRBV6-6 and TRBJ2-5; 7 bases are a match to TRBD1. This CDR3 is CASILGQAPGETQYF. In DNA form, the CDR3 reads TGTGCCAGCATCCTCGGACAGGCCCCTGGTGAGACCCAGTACTTC.